This T cell receptor (beta chain) is from a study of shared clonotypes between healthy human individuals. The protocol was immunoSEQ multiplex PCR, while the TCRdb copy is restricted to in-frame clones and leaves out a portion. The sample carries hundreds of thousands of clones, around 87% recorded once. This CDR3 region has 11 residues. Per the germline V gene, CDR1 is SQVTM and CDR2 is ANQGSEA. Trimming took 6 bases from V and 5 from J, leaving 11 bases between them. This TCR came from a man aged 18 to 29 in good health. The sequenced material came from memory CD8+ T cells sorted from blood. Noted subset: CD45RO+ cells pooled with CCR7-negative TemRA cells. The gene calls are TRBV29-1 and TRBJ2-7; maybe TRBD1 (6 bases). CDR3 nucleotide sequence: TGCAGCGTAACTTACAGGGACGAGCAGTACTTC. This sequence encodes CSVTYRDEQYF.